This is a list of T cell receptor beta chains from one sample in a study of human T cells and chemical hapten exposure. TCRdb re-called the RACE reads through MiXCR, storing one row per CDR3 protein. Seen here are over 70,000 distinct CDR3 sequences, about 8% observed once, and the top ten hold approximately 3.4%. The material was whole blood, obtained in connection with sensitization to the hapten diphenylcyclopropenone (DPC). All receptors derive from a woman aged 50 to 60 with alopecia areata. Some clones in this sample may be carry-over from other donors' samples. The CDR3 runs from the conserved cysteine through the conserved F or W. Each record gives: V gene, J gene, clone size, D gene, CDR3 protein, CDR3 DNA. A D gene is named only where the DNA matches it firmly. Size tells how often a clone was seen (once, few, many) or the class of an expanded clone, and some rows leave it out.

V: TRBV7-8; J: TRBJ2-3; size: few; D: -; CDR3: CASSLDASTDTQYF; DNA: TGTGCCAGCAGCTTAGATGCTAGCACAGATACGCAGTATTTT
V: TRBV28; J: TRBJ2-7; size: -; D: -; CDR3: CASSLGEPYEQYF; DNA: TGTGCCAGCAGTTTAGGGGAACCCTACGAGCAGTACTTC
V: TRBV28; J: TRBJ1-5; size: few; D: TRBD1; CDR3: CASSGTGRGDQPQHF; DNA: TGTGCCAGCAGTGGGACAGGGAGAGGTGACCAGCCCCAGCATTTT
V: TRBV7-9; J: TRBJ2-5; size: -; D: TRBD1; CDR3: CASVLPGQEETQYF; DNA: TGTGCCAGCGTACTGCCTGGACAGGAGGAGACCCAGTACTTC
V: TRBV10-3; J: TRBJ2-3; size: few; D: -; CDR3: CAISDEEFPDTQYF; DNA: TGTGCCATCAGTGACGAGGAGTTTCCAGATACGCAGTATTTT
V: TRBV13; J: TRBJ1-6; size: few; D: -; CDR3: CASSWVRINSPLHF; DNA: TGTGCCAGCAGCTGGGTTCGAATTAATTCACCCCTCCACTTT
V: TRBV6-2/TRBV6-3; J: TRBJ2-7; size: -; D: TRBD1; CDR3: CASTSPGGREQYF; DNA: TGTGCCAGCACGTCCCCAGGGGGCAGGGAGCAGTACTTC
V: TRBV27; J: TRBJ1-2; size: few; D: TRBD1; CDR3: CASGGGANYGYTF; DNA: TGTGCCAGCGGAGGGGGCGCTAACTATGGCTACACCTTC
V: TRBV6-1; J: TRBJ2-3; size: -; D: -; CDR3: CASSEVRGKQYF; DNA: TGTGCCAGCAGTGAAGTTCGGGGAAAGCAGTATTTT
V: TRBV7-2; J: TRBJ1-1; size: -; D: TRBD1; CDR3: CASRTGTGGFAEAFF; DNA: TGTGCCAGCAGGACTGGGACAGGGGGATTCGCTGAAGCTTTCTTT
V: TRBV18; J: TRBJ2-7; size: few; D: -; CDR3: CASCDSRAAYEQYF; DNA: TGTGCCAGCTGTGACTCGAGAGCAGCCTACGAGCAGTACTTC
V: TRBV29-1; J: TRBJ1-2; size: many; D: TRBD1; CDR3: CSVGQGVYGYTF; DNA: TGCAGCGTTGGCCAGGGGGTCTATGGCTACACCTTC
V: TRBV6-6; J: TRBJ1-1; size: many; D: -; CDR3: CASSYRGGGRTEAFF; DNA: TGTGCCAGCAGTTACAGAGGGGGAGGGCGAACTGAAGCTTTCTTT
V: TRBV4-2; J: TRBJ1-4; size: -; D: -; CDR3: CASSQDLEGSEKLFF; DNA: TGTGCCAGCAGCCAAGACCTAGAAGGATCCGAAAAACTGTTTTTT
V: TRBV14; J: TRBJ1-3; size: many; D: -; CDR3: CASSQGGGGGNTIYF; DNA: TGTGCCAGCAGCCAAGGGGGGGGCGGCGGAAACACCATATATTTT
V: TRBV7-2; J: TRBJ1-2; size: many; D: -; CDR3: CASSSAGTAYGYTF; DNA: TGTGCCAGCAGCTCCGCCGGGACGGCTTATGGCTACACCTTC
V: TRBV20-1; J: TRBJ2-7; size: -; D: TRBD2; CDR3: CSAKGRTAGLAVEGVEQYF; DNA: TGCAGTGCCAAAGGCCGGACAGCGGGACTAGCGGTCGAAGGTGTCGAGCAGTACTTC
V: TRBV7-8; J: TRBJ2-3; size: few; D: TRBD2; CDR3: CASSLGLAGYADTQYF; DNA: TGTGCCAGCAGCTTAGGACTAGCGGGATACGCAGATACGCAGTATTTT
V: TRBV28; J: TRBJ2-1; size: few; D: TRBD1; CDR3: CASSKQGSSSYNEQFF; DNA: TGTGCCAGCAGCAAACAGGGGTCTAGCTCCTACAATGAGCAGTTCTTC
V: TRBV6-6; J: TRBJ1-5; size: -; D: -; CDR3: CASSKEQVTINQPQHF; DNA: TGTGCCAGCAGCAAAGAACAGGTTACGATCAATCAGCCCCAGCATTTT
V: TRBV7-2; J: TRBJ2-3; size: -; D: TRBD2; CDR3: CASSLVSGGSTDTQYF; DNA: TGTGCCAGCAGCTTAGTTAGCGGGGGGAGCACAGATACGCAGTATTTT
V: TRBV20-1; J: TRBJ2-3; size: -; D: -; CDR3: CSATDAARNTDTQYF; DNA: TGCAGTGCAACTGATGCAGCGAGAAACACAGATACGCAGTATTTT
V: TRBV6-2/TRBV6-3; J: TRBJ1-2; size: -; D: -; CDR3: CASMQNYGYTF; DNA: TGTGCCAGCATGCAGAATTATGGCTACACCTTC
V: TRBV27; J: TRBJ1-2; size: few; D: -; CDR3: CASSLSRANYGYTF; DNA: TGTGCCAGCAGTTTATCAAGGGCTAACTATGGCTACACCTTC
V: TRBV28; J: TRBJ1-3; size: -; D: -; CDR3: CASSSIGSGNTIYF; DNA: TGTGCCAGCAGTTCCATTGGATCCGGAAACACCATATATTTT
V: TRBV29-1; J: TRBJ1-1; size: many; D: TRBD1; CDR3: CSVAPGQGTEAFF; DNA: TGCAGCGTTGCCCCGGGACAGGGTACTGAAGCTTTCTTT
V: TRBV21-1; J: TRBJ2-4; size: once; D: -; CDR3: CASSEGVLLQENKNIQYF; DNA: TGTGCCAGCAGCGAGGGAGTCCTATTGCAGGAGAACAAAAACATTCAGTACTTC
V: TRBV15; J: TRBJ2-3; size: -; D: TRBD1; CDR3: CATSRGIQGAGTDTQYF; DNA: TGTGCCACCAGCAGAGGTATACAGGGGGCTGGCACAGATACGCAGTATTTT
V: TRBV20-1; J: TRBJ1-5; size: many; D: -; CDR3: CSASVRGFQPQHF; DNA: TGCAGTGCTAGCGTCAGAGGATTTCAGCCCCAGCATTTT
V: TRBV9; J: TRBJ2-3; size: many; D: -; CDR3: CASSLSAGTPHSTDTQYF; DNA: TGTGCCAGCAGCCTAAGTGCAGGGACTCCCCATAGCACAGATACGCAGTATTTT
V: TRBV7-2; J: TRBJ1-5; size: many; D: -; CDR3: CASSPRNTLLPQHF; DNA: TGTGCCAGCAGCCCGCGGAACACCCTATTGCCCCAGCATTTT
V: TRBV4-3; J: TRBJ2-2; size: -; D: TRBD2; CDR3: CASSQSGGSAGELFF; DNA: TGCGCCAGCAGCCAATCGGGCGGGAGCGCCGGGGAGCTGTTTTTT
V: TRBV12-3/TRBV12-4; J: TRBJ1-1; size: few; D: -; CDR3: CASRDLGGPNTEAFF; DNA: TGTGCCAGCAGGGACTTGGGGGGGCCGAACACTGAAGCTTTCTTT
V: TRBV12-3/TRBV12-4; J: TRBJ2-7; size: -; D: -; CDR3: CASRLNRVHEQYF; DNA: TGTGCCAGCAGGTTGAACAGGGTCCACGAGCAGTACTTC
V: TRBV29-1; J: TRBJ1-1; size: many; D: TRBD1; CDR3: CSVEGGTDTEAFF; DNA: TGCAGCGTTGAAGGGGGGACAGACACTGAAGCTTTCTTT
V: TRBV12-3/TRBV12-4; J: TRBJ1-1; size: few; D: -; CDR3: CASEGYTEAFF; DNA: TGTGCCAGCGAAGGATACACTGAAGCTTTCTTT
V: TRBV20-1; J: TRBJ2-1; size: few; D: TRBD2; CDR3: CSASGTSGVGEQFF; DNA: TGCAGTGCTAGTGGGACTAGCGGGGTTGGGGAGCAGTTCTTC
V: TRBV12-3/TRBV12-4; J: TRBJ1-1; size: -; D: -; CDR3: CASSLGLGYMNTEAFF; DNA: TGTGCCAGCAGTTTAGGGTTGGGCTACATGAACACTGAAGCTTTCTTT
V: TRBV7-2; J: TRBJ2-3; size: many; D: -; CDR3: CASSYTTDTQYF; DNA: TGTGCCAGCAGCTATACAACAGATACGCAGTATTTT
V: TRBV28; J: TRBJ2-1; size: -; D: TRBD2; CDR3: CASSFSGLAGVGEQFF; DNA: TGTGCCAGCAGTTTCTCGGGACTAGCGGGAGTAGGTGAGCAGTTCTTC
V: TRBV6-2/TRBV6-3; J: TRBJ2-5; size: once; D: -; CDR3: CASSRHGGQEETQYF; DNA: TGTGCCAGCAGTCGCCACGGGGGGCAGGAGGAGACCCAGTACTTC
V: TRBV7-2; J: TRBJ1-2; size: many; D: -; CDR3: CASSFRGPYGYTF; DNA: TGTGCCAGCAGCTTCAGGGGTCCTTATGGCTACACCTTC
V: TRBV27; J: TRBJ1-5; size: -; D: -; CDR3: CATRGGGNQPQHF; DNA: TGTGCCACCCGAGGGGGGGGCAATCAGCCCCAGCATTTT
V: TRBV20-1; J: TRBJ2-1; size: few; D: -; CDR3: CSARDSRLAREQFF; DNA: TGCAGTGCTAGAGATAGTAGGCTAGCTAGGGAGCAGTTCTTC
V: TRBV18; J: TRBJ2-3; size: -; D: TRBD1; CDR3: CASSLPGWTGASTDTQYF; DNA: TGTGCCAGCTCACTACCCGGATGGACAGGGGCTAGCACAGATACGCAGTATTTT
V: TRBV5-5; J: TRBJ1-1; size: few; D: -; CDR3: CASSLLSRDNTEAFF; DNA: TGTGCCAGCAGCCTGCTCTCGAGGGACAACACTGAAGCTTTCTTT